This entry lists 19 T cell receptor beta chains sequenced from one sample in a study of blood T cell repertoires in COVID-19 (dated by TCRdb to the early 2020s). The library was obtained by the immunoSEQ multiplex PCR assay. Imported from immuneACCESS, the table was reduced by TCRdb to in-frame sequences with V and J called. These copies leave out some clones; in studies compared against another copy, an unresolved V gene accounts for under half, and the cause of the remainder is not known. Present in this sample are more than 45,000 clones, more than 75% of which were seen just once. The ten largest account for roughly 4.5% of the sample. The sequencing sample was made of peripheral blood. The receptors derive from a man in his forties or fifties with active COVID-19.

The chain links TRBV7-2 to TRBJ1-3, with a weak D call TRBD1 (6 bases). Trimming pared 1 base from V and 2 bases from J, leaving 9 bases between. Germline CDR1 is SGHTA and CDR2 is FQGNSA. The CDR3 runs 15 residues. For the CDR3, the DNA is TGTGCCAGCAGCTTAGTGGACAGCGCTGGAAACACCATATATTTT. Amino acid sequence: CASSLVDSAGNTIYF.

This clone was seen just once. The V gene is TRBV5-4, the J gene TRBJ1-1, with 7 bases identical to TRBD1. The J segment lost 6 bases and the V segment lost 3 bases, leaving 5 bases of the junction unmatched. Germline V gene data show CDR1 as SGHNT and CDR2 as YYREEE (reference sequence). The CDR3 consists of 13 residues. The CDR3 DNA sequence: TGTGCCAGCAGCTGGACAGGTAGAGCTGAAGCTTTCTTT. Translating it yields CASSWTGRAEAFF.

The chain has TRBV15 and TRBJ1-4, with D tentatively TRBD1 (5 bases). This CDR3 is built from 15 residues. From germline, CDR1 is LNHNV and CDR2 YYDKDF (reference sequence). Trimming took off 2 bases at V and 4 bases at J, with 11 bases between the two ends. CDR3: CATSRSTGYNEKLFF. CDR3 bases: TGTGCCACCAGCAGATCCACAGGATATAATGAAAAACTGTTTTTT.

This clone has a single count. The chain recombines TRBV27 with TRBJ2-2; TRBD2 matches 12 bases. Germline CDR1 is MNHEY and CDR2 is SMNVEV (reference sequence). This CDR3 has 16 amino acids. Trimming took 1 base from V and 6 from J; bases not matched to a gene: 3. The DNA of the CDR3 is TGTGCCAGCAGTTTATTGGCTAGCGGGAGGGCCGGGGAGCTGTTTTTT. Protein: CASSLLASGRAGELFF.

This chain joins TRBV5-6 and TRBJ1-1; perhaps TRBD1 as D (5 bases). The CDR3 is 12 residues long. CDR1 is SGHDT, CDR2 YYEEEE, per germline. Trimming stripped 5 bases from V and 13 bases from J, with 18 bases between. CDR3: CASSGGTEGVFF. CDR3 DNA: TGTGCCAGCAGTGGAGGGACGGAGGGCGTTTTCTTT.

V is TRBV19 and J is TRBJ1-5, with a weak D call TRBD1 (5 bases). The DNA end is more similar to TRBJ2-3, so the J call may be wrong. Germline lookup yields CDR1 LNHDA and CDR2 SQIVND (reference sequence). The CDR3 contains 16 residues. CDR3 loop: CASSIGGHLSNQPQYF. For the CDR3, the DNA is TGTGCCAGTAGTATAGGTGGACACCTTAGCAATCAGCCCCAGTATTTT.

The gene calls are TRBV28 and TRBJ2-6, with 9 bases lining up with TRBD1. The germline CDR1 and CDR2 sequences are MDHEN and SYDVKM. V trimming: 3 bases; J trimming: 1 base; junction bases outside the gene matches: 7. There are 18 residues in the CDR3. CDR3 residues: CASSFAGTGISGANVLTF. DNA for the CDR3: TGTGCCAGCAGTTTCGCCGGGACAGGGATTTCTGGGGCCAACGTCCTGACTTTC.

Details on this clone: The sample holds other DNA sequences that translate to the same CDR3. The chain has TRBV2 and TRBJ1-4; 7 bases are shared with TRBD1. Losses at the gene ends were 6 bases for V and 6 bases for J; bases not matched to a gene: 7. CDR1 is SNHLY, CDR2 FYNNEI, per germline. The CDR3 covers 14 residues. The CDR3 DNA sequence: TGTGCCAGCAGCCTGAGGGGGCGTGATGAAAAACTGTTTTTT. It translates to CASSLRGRDEKLFF. Based on the CDR3 plus reference TRBV2 and TRBJ1-4, the full variable domain is EPEVTQTPSHQVTQMGQEVILRCVPISNHLYFYWYRQILGQKVEFLVSFYNNEISEKSEIFDDQFSVERPDGSNFTLKIRSTKLEDSAMYFCASSLRGRDEKLFFGSGTQLSVL.

This chain joins TRBV6-5 and TRBJ2-3; 7 positions agree with TRBD1. Germline CDR1 MNHEY, CDR2 SVGAGI. J lost 3 bases, V lost 0 bases, and 6 bases had no gene match. The CDR3 contains 16 residues. In nucleotides, the CDR3 is TGTGCCAGCAGTTACTCGACAGGGAAGTTTACAGATACGCAGTATTTT. Amino acids: CASSYSTGKFTDTQYF.

The gene calls are TRBV5-1 and TRBJ1-1, with D hard to call. V lost 1 base and J 0 bases, leaving 7 bases between the germline ends. This CDR3 has 14 residues. The germline V gene has CDR1 SGHRS and CDR2 YFSETQ. DNA of the CDR3: TGCGCCAGCAGCTTGAGACACATGAACACTGAAGCTTTCTTT. Its translation is CASSLRHMNTEAFF. The whole variable domain, remainder taken from reference TRBV5-1 and TRBJ1-1, is KAGVTQTPRYLIKTRGQQVTLSCSPISGHRSVSWYQQTPGQGLQFLFEYFSETQRNKGNFPGRFSGRQFSNSRSEMNVSTLELGDSALYLCASSLRHMNTEAFFGQGTRLTVV.

The gene calls are TRBV19 and TRBJ1-1; 7 bases line up with TRBD1. V shed 5 bases and J 1 base; nucleotides not matched to a gene: 19. The CDR3 runs 19 residues. Germline V lookup: CDR1 LNHDA, CDR2 SQIVND (reference sequence). The CDR3: CASSPNSLRRGWGNTEAFF. The CDR3 nucleotides read TGTGCCAGTAGTCCCAACTCCCTTCGCAGGGGGTGGGGGAACACTGAAGCTTTCTTT.

DNA of the CDR3: TGTGCCAGCAGTGACTTCGGGACAGGAGGAAGGGGTGGCTACACCTTC. This codes for CASSDFGTGGRGGYTF. The chain joins TRBV6-4 to TRBJ1-2, with 8 bases fitting TRBD1. CDR3 length: 16 residues. CDR1 and CDR2 from the germline V gene are MRHNA and SNTAGT. V shed 1 base, J shed 7 bases, and the junction held 11 bases outside the gene matches.

The chain joins TRBV5-1 to TRBJ2-1, with 10 bases aligning to TRBD2. This CDR3 is built from 15 residues. Trimming at V came to 6 bases and at J to 3 bases, leaving 6 bases not matched to a gene. Germline lookup yields CDR1 SGHRS and CDR2 YFSETQ. DNA for the CDR3: TGCGCCAGCACCCCAGCGGGAGGGAACTACAATGAGCAGTTCTTC. The encoded protein is CASTPAGGNYNEQFF. Full variable domain (missing parts from reference TRBV5-1 and TRBJ2-1): KAGVTQTPRYLIKTRGQQVTLSCSPISGHRSVSWYQQTPGQGLQFLFEYFSETQRNKGNFPGRFSGRQFSNSRSEMNVSTLELGDSALYLCASTPAGGNYNEQFFGPGTRLTVL.

V is TRBV5-6 and J is TRBJ2-7, with D perhaps matching TRBD1 (6 bases). Trimming cost V 1 base and J 2 bases, with 19 bases left between them. Germline V gene data show CDR1 as SGHDT and CDR2 as YYEEEE. This CDR3 is 17 amino acids long. The CDR3: CASSLLPLDRFAYEQYF. Here the CDR3 DNA reads TGTGCCAGCAGCTTGCTCCCTCTCGACAGGTTTGCCTACGAGCAGTACTTC.

V usage is TRBV3-1 (or the pseudogene TRBV3-2) and J usage is TRBJ2-7, with a possible D match to TRBD2 (6 bases). This CDR3 has 15 residues. Germline V CDR1 and CDR2: LGHDT, YNNKEL (reference sequence). Trimming took off 0 bases at V and 6 bases at J, with 15 bases between the two ends. In nucleotides, the CDR3 is TGTGCCAGCAGCCAAGAGTGGGACTTCGGGACCGAGCAGTACTTC. Translation: CASSQEWDFGTEQYF.

The chain is built from TRBV7-8 and TRBJ1-2; weak D call: TRBD1 (5 bases). V was cut by 3 bases and J by 6 bases, with 20 bases left in between. The CDR3 extends over 16 amino acids. Per germline, CDR1 SGHVS and CDR2 FQNEAQ. The CDR3 DNA sequence: TGTGCCAGCAGCTTGGGCCAGGTTGTAGGGGTGGATGGCTACACCTTC. Protein product: CASSLGQVVGVDGYTF.

This sequence joins TRBV27 and TRBJ2-5, with D possibly TRBD1 on 6 matching bases. The germline V and J ends were trimmed by 0 bases and 6 bases, with 8 bases remaining between them. Germline V CDR1 and CDR2: MNHEY, SMNVEV (reference sequence). The CDR3 sequence is 13 residues long. The CDR3, as DNA: TGTGCCAGCAGTTTATCAGGGGGAAAGACCCAGTACTTC. Translating it yields CASSLSGGKTQYF.

This clone was observed a single time. This chain uses TRBV5-1 with TRBJ2-7, with 9 bases fitting TRBD1. After removal of 4 bases from V and 3 bases from J, the junction contained 8 bases not matched to a gene. The V gene's germline CDR1 is SGHRS and CDR2 YFSETQ. The CDR3 spans 15 residues. CDR3 region: CASSATGTGFYEQYF. The CDR3, as DNA: TGCGCCAGCAGCGCAACCGGGACAGGGTTCTACGAGCAGTACTTC.

This clone appeared once. The chain uses TRBV27 and TRBJ2-3; a weak D match, TRBD1 (6 bases). The CDR3 spans 14 residues. Germline CDR1 reads MNHEY; CDR2 reads SMNVEV (reference sequence). V gave up 10 bases and J gave up 0 bases, with 14 bases separating them. Written as DNA, the CDR3 is TGTGCCACCCGCCAAGGGGGTAGCACAGATACGCAGTATTTT. This gives the protein CATRQGGSTDTQYF.